What follows is one T cell receptor (beta chain) and its context. The clone's antigen remains unknown. Per-nucleotide qualities are absent, and no much larger clonotype sits a single base away. The sample belongs to a study of molecular identifiers for immune sequencing clone quantification (dated by TCRdb to the late 2010s). Regarding the research as a whole: In a replicate experiment, RNA from 20,000 or 100,000 naive CD8 T cells was split into five aliquots, four of which were sequenced. CD8 T cells were used in a methods study to benchmark molecular-identifier clustering-based TCR repertoire sequencing (MIDCIRS) and TCR RNA copy counting.

To prepare the library, PCR was applied. The instrument was an Illumina HiSeq 4000. Bulk TCR libraries were prepared as previously described, using TCR primers listed in Table S5. Purification of total RNA was performed with the Qiagen AllPrep DNA/RNA kit. Before any analysis, reads coming from multiple sequencing runs of the same library were combined into one pool. As for the original processing: Reads were retained only if their TCR constant sequence matched exactly, and those retained reads were trimmed to 150 nt and grouped according to their 12-nt molecular barcodes. Reads in each barcode group were sub-clustered using a 15% Levenshtein threshold, and a quality-weighted consensus sequence was built for each RNA molecule. Non-functional sequences were excluded, and lower-count sequences lying one edit away from another sequence were also excluded. Based on a fit of two negative binomial distributions, barcode sub-clusters having less than 20% of the maximum read count were discarded. The public reads were quality trimmed at Q25 with fastp and then assembled into clones with MiXCR by TCRdb, keeping productive beta chains. Duplicate CDR3 protein sequences are folded into a single record with the most common DNA and genes. TCRdb, not the authors, supplied the V and J calls. This sample has some 650,000 distinct CDR3 sequences in its table, and nearly 20% of those were observed once. In total, the top ten clones hold roughly 0.85% of the sample.

Measured from the cysteine to the phenylalanine, the CDR3 is 15 residues long. The retained sequence is limited to the CDR3, 45 bases, with the frame set at the first base. According to the germline V gene (reference sequence), CDR1 reads GTSNPN and CDR2 reads SVGIG. V and J are trimmed by 4 bases and 1 base, and the gene matches miss 6 bases of the junction. Findings and caveats that apply to the study as a whole: Without barcode sub-clustering, chimeric consensus sequences inflated TCR diversity; chimeras reached as high as 47%. Spiked-in Jurkat TCR RNA (roughly 10 copies' worth), which is not part of the donor repertoire, was contained in the naive libraries. Identical TCR molecules sharing a barcode could cause highly expanded clone sizes to be underestimated. Even against a background of around 900,000 naive CD8 T cells, spiked-in Jurkat TCR RNA amounting to a single cell's worth was reported to be detectable. In CMV-specific effector cells, clones with more than 20 RNA copies contained over 99% of molecules, whereas in naive cells such clones contained under 1% of molecules. Modeling indicated about 3 TCR RNA copies recovered per cell, compared with around 10 by digital PCR, which implies a capture efficiency of 25% to 35%.

Libraries of naive CD8 T cells were built from anywhere between roughly 17,000 and 1,000,000 sorted cells, with 10%, 30% or 50% of the purified RNA used. Naive CD8 T cells were FACS-sorted as CD8+CD4-CCR7+CD45RA+ on a BD FACSAria II into RLT Plus buffer. To test detection sensitivity, Jurkat RNA equal to around 11 TCR copies was added to samples of roughly 18,000-1,000,000 naive CD8 T cells. CD8 T cells were enriched using RosetteSep CD8+ T Cell Enrichment Cocktail and Ficoll-Paque, and the enriched cells then underwent ACK red cell lysis. The sequence came from a human donor in good health. Some libraries in this study had Jurkat cell RNA spiked in. This sequence uses TRBV30 and TRBJ2-1; 8 bases in the middle match TRBD1. The sample comprised naive CD8+ T cells from blood, with Jurkat cell RNA spiked in. The cell subset or site label corresponds to: FACS-sorted CD8+CD4-CCR7+CD45RA+ naive T cells. Read as DNA, the sequence is TGTGCCTGGACCCGGACAGGGAGTTCCTACAATGAGCAGTTCTTC. Its product reads: CAWTRTGSSYNEQFF.